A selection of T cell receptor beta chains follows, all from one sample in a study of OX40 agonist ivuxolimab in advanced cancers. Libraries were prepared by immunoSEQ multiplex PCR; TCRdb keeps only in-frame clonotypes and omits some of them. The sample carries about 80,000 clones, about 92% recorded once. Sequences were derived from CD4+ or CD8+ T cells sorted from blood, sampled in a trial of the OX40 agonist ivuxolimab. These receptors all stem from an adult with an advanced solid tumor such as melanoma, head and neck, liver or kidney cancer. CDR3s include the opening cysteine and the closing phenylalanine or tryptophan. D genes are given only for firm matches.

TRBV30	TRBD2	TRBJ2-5	CAWSLSGGAQETQYF	TGTGCCTGGAGCCTGAGCGGGGGGGCCCAAGAGACCCAGTACTTC
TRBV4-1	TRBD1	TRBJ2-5	CASSLGTGGLETQYF	TGCGCCAGCAGCCTGGGGACAGGGGGGTTGGAGACCCAGTACTTC
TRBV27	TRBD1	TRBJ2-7	CASSLPATGGRYEQYF	TGTGCCAGCAGTTTACCGGCGACAGGGGGCAGGTACGAGCAGTACTTC
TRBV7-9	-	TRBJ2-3	CASSLAGVTDTQYF	TGTGCCAGCAGCTTAGCGGGGGTAACAGATACGCAGTATTTT
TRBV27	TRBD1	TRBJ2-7	CASSLSTGGYEQYF	TGTGCCAGCAGTTTATCAACAGGGGGGTACGAGCAGTACTTC
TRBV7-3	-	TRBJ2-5	CASSFGAGETQYF	TGTGCCAGCAGCTTCGGGGCCGGGGAGACCCAGTACTTC
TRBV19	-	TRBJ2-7	CASSIRHLTYEQYF	TGTGCCAGTAGTATACGTCACTTAACCTACGAGCAGTACTTC
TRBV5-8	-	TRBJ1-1	CASSFQGSTEAFF	TGTGCCAGCAGTTTTCAGGGAAGCACTGAAGCTTTCTTT
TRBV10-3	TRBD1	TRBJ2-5	CAIPDMDRGNPGETQYF	TGTGCCATCCCCGATATGGACAGGGGAAACCCTGGGGAGACCCAGTACTTC
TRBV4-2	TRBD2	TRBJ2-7	CASSHPVAGGRGEQYF	TGTGCCAGCAGCCATCCAGTAGCGGGGGGGCGGGGCGAGCAGTACTTC
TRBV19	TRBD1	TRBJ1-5	CAVYTGANQPQHF	TGTGCCGTATACACAGGGGCCAATCAGCCCCAGCATTTT
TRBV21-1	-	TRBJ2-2	CASSKGRLAERGTGELFF	TGTGCCAGCAGCAAAGGTCGACTAGCGGAGAGAGGGACCGGGGAGCTGTTTTTT
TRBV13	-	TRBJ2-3	CASSPTPGTTSHKGTDTQYF	TGTGCCAGCAGCCCTACCCCCGGGACCACTAGCCACAAAGGCACAGATACGCAGTATTTT
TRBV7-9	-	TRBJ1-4	CASSQTEHNEKLFF	TGTGCCAGCAGCCAGACAGAACATAATGAAAAACTGTTTTTT
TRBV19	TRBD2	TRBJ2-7	CASTAGGEQYF	TGTGCCAGTACCGCGGGAGGCGAGCAGTACTTC
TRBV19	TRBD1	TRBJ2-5	CATSPPGQRGETQYF	TGTGCCACCTCACCCCCGGGACAGAGAGGAGAGACCCAGTACTTC
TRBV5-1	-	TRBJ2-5	CASSLEGQETQYF	TGCGCCAGCAGCTTGGAGGGCCAAGAGACCCAGTACTTC
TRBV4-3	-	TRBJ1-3	CASSQDQNAADSGNTIYF	TGCGCCAGCAGCCAAGATCAGAATGCGGCGGACTCTGGAAACACCATATATTTT
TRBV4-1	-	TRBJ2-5	CASSSGPEGETQYF	TGCGCCAGCAGCTCCGGGCCCGAGGGAGAGACCCAGTACTTC
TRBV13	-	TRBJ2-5	CASSLGRGLGETQYF	TGTGCCAGCAGCTTAGGTCGGGGGCTTGGGGAGACCCAGTACTTC